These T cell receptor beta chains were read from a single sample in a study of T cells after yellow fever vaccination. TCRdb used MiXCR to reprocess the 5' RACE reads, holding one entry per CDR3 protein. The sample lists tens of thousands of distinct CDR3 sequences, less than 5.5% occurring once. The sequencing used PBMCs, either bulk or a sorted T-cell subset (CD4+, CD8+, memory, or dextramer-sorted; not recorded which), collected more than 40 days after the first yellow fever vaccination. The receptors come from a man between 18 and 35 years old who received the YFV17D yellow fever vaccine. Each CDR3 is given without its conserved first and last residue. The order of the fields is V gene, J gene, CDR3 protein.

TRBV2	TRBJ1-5	ASSEMGGEEQPQH
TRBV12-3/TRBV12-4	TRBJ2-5	ASSLGGMGETQY
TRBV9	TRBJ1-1	ASSVGVLGLQGEAF
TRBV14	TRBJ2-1	ASSRGPEGMSYNEQF
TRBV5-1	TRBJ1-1	ASSETRGRTEAF
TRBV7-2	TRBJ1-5	ASSLLGRTDQPQH
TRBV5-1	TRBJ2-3	ASSQTGVTYDTQY
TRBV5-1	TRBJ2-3	ASSWTFGTDTQY
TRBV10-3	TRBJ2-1	AISGRTGGAYNEQF
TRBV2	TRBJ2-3	ASSESGATDTQY
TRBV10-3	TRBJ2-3	AISGSSGGYTDTQY
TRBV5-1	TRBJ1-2	ASSSSQDGYT
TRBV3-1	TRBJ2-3	ASSLRTDNTDTQY
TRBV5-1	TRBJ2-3	ASRPDSSTDTQY
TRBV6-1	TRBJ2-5	ASNQKNGVTQY
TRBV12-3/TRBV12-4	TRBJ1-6	ASSVTGESPLH
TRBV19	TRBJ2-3	ASSTPRDRGGDTQY
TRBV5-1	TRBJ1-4	ASSLGLREGFNEKLF
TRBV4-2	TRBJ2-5	ASSQELTRETQY
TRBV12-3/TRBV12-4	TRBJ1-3	ASSSSSLPGNTIY
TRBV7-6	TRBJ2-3	ASSPRPQGDTQY
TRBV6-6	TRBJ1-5	ASSTGSVQPQH
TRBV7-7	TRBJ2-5	ASSLRRGSEETQY
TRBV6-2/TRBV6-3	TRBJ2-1	ASIPLGLAFGEQF
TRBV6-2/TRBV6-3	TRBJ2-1	ASSYGLAADEQF
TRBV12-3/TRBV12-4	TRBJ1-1	ASSPGRKPEAF
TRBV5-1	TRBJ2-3	ASSFGRVPDTQY
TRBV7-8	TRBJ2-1	ASSFYRGGEQF
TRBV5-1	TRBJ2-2	ASTLAGASNTGELF
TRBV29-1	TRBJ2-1	SVGAVGEQF
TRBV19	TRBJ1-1	ASSDRQTLITEAF
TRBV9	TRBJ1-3	ASSVEASSPRSGNTIY
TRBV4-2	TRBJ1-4	ASSSSWTTNEKLF
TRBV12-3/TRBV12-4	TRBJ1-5	ASKPGIGQPQH
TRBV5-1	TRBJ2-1	ASSLAASGGNNEQF
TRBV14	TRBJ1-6	ASSARRAAYNSPLH
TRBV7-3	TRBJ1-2	ASARGPSLYGYT
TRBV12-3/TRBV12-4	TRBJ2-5	ASRRDRASETQY
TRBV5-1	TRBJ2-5	ASSQSRLAGYQETQY
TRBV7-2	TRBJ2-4	ASSFLGAKNIQY
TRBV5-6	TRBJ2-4	ASSSDYKNIQY
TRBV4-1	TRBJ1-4	ASSPGTGDEKLF
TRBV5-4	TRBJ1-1	ASSKDTYTEAF
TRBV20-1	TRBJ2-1	SGPPLLGSREQF
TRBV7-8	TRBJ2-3	ASSSGRGITDTQY
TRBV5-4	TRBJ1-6	ASSLRDTPLH
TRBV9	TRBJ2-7	ASSPTVLPHEQY
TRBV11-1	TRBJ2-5	ASSLGFWLVTAEKETQY